These T cell receptor beta chains were read from a single sample in a study of OX40 agonist ivuxolimab in advanced cancers. Assay: immunoSEQ multiplex PCR; the TCRdb copy retains only in-frame clones and omits some. The sample carries 55,000 to 90,000 clones, 75% to 90% recorded once. This specimen consisted of CD4+ or CD8+ T cells sorted from blood, obtained in a trial of the OX40 agonist ivuxolimab. Receptor source: an adult with an advanced solid tumor such as melanoma, head and neck, liver or kidney cancer. CDR3s include the opening cysteine and the closing phenylalanine or tryptophan. The D gene is left open where the match is weak. Where a row states a size, it is once, few, many or the class of an expanded clone; other rows omit it.

TRBV19,-,-,TRBJ1-6,CASSFRESPLHF
TRBV28,-,TRBD1,TRBJ1-4,CASSSPGQANEKLFF
TRBV28,-,TRBD2,TRBJ2-7,CASSFSLAGLSYEQYF
TRBV7-8,few,-,TRBJ2-7,CASSYKQDFEQYF
TRBV30,-,-,TRBJ2-3,CAWSGYSDTQYF
TRBV10-2,-,TRBD2,TRBJ2-1,CASSLTSGGAYNEQFF
TRBV7-9,-,TRBD1,TRBJ2-2,CASRQGRDSTGELFF
TRBV5-1,few,TRBD2,TRBJ2-3,CASRKQRGTTDTQYF
TRBV5-4,-,TRBD2,TRBJ2-5,CASSLIRLAGGSGETQYF
TRBV7-3,once,TRBD1,TRBJ2-6,CASSPQTGVGANVLTF
TRBV14,-,TRBD2,TRBJ2-2,CASSRLAVANTGELFF
TRBV10-3,-,TRBD1,TRBJ1-1,CAIRPGQGAYTEAFF
TRBV4-2,-,TRBD2,TRBJ2-1,CASSPTSGDYNEQFF
TRBV9,-,-,TRBJ2-1,CASSLAPGRNEQFF
TRBV2,-,-,TRBJ2-3,CASTITDTQYF
TRBV28,-,-,TRBJ1-2,CASSFGYGYTF
TRBV5-6,-,-,TRBJ2-2,CASSLETGELFF
TRBV5-6,-,-,TRBJ2-2,CASSSSRDGSFGELFF
TRBV4-1,-,TRBD2,TRBJ2-1,CASSQAGLAVNNEQFF
TRBV5-4,-,-,TRBJ2-5,CASSLDRKETQYF
TRBV30,-,-,TRBJ2-7,CAWSVSGIREQYF
TRBV18,-,-,TRBJ1-1,CASAERDINTEAFF
TRBV7-8,-,TRBD1,TRBJ1-2,CASSRGQGAYGYTF
TRBV6-1,-,-,TRBJ2-2,CASSAQENTGELFF
TRBV29-1,many,-,TRBJ1-5,CSVAGLNQPQHF
TRBV29-1,once,TRBD2,TRBJ2-2,CSVSSGGSAGELFF
TRBV28,-,-,TRBJ1-5,CASSLGHGQPQHF
TRBV7-3,once,-,TRBJ2-7,CASSLEREQYF
TRBV7-2,-,-,TRBJ1-1,CASSPRADSTEAFF
TRBV5-4,-,TRBD1,TRBJ1-1,CASSLGGRGGYRSTEAFF
TRBV5-8,few,-,TRBJ1-3,CASSLGGFSGNTIYF
TRBV7-6,-,TRBD1,TRBJ1-5,CASSQGTVYSNQPQHF
TRBV5-4,-,TRBD2,TRBJ2-1,CASRLTSESYNEQFF
TRBV5-4,-,-,TRBJ2-5,CASTELGGSQTQYF
TRBV27,-,-,TRBJ2-6,CASSLHRGSGANVLTF
TRBV2,-,-,TRBJ1-2,CASRTRGYGYTF
TRBV5-6,-,-,TRBJ1-2,CASSPRHGWTYGYTF
TRBV18,few,-,TRBJ2-5,CASSLTASETQYF
TRBV2,-,TRBD2,TRBJ2-1,CAIQRASGRNEQFF
TRBV7-8,few,TRBD1,TRBJ2-3,CASSSGKGASTDTQYF
TRBV5-1,-,-,TRBJ1-2,CASSLDIGGKGGYTF
TRBV2,few,TRBD2,TRBJ2-2,CASKRENTGELFF
TRBV7-2,-,-,TRBJ2-1,CASSLGGREQFF
TRBV7-2,once,-,TRBJ1-5,CASSFGGGDQPQHF
TRBV7-9,once,-,TRBJ2-7,CASSLGVASSYEQYF